This T cell receptor beta chain was found in a study of regulatory T cells in long-lasting Graves disease. Building of the TCR beta libraries involved iRepertoire HTBI primers and Arm-PCR of CDR3 regions. Using its own MiXCR run on the multiplex PCR reads, TCRdb lists one record per CDR3 protein. The table lists roughly 500,000 distinct CDR3 sequences, about 12% of them singletons. General study results and limits: There were preferences for TRBV28, TRBJ1-2 and TRBJ2-5 in persistent disease. Blood alone, not thyroid tissue, was studied.

Time point meaning: newly diagnosed GD, antithyroid drugs for less than 3 months. PBMCs were the source of the RNA used for TCR sequencing. The CDR3 runs 12 residues. The germline V gene has CDR1 SNHLY and CDR2 FYNNEI. V dropped 6 bases and J dropped 4 bases, with 8 bases sitting between them. The sample holds many counts of this clonotype. The target antigen is unknown. The same sample was also used in a study of T cells in Graves' hyperthyroidism and ophthalmopathy. That work adds: Using the HTBI primer set, a first-round RT-PCR was run on the TCR CDR3. The model foresaw ophthalmopathy a median around seven months prior to onset.

V is TRBV2 and J is TRBJ2-3; D is ambiguous. The TCR comes from a woman aged 25-40 years with Graves disease. The source was peripheral blood mononuclear cells (PBMCs), collected at new diagnosis, from a patient treated with antithyroid drugs. The CDR3 here is CASRDHPDTQYF. In DNA, the CDR3 is TGTGCCAGCAGAGACCACCCAGATACGCAGTATTTT.